Below are 28 T cell receptor beta chains sequenced from a single sample in a study of blood T cell repertoires in COVID-19. The method was immunoSEQ multiplex PCR; TCRdb's version includes in-frame clones alone and lacks a portion of them. Here the sample spans roughly 220,000 clones, roughly 75% being singletons. The specimen was peripheral blood. These TCRs come from a woman in her seventies with acute or convalescent COVID-19.

CDR3 in amino acids: CASSFAQGKEYQPQHF. The DNA for the CDR3 is TGTGCCAGCAGTTTTGCCCAGGGGAAAGAGTATCAGCCCCAGCATTTT. The chain uses TRBV28 and TRBJ1-5; D may be TRBD1 (6 bases). This CDR3 has 16 residues. The germline V gene has CDR1 MDHEN and CDR2 SYDVKM. Trimming removed 3 bases at V and 5 bases at J, with 17 bases between.

This clone was counted a few times. The chain is built from TRBV4-2 and TRBJ1-2; no reliable D call. This CDR3 has 12 amino acids. Germline V lookup: CDR1 LGHNA, CDR2 YNFKEQ. Between the trimmed V and J ends, which lost 2 bases and 2 bases, there was a span of 3 bases. CDR3 DNA sequence: TGTGCCAGCAGCCAACTGAACTATGGCTACACCTTC. It translates to CASSQLNYGYTF.

V and J are TRBV19 and TRBJ1-5, with D perhaps TRBD1 (6 bases). The CDR3 contains 13 residues. Trimming removed 9 bases at V and 0 bases at J, with 9 bases between. From germline, CDR1 is LNHDA and CDR2 SQIVND (reference sequence). The CDR3 protein is CASDRSSNQPQHF. CDR3 nucleotide sequence: TGTGCCAGCGACAGGAGTAGCAATCAGCCCCAGCATTTT.

V is TRBV27 and J is TRBJ2-3, with D possibly TRBD2 on 6 matching bases. This CDR3 has 13 amino acids. In germline, CDR1 is MNHEY, CDR2 SMNVEV (reference sequence). The V end was cut by 7 bases, the J end by 5 bases, with 13 bases between. CDR3 sequence (DNA): TGTGCCAGCATATCGGGAGTGGGAGATACGCAGTATTTT. This encodes CASISGVGDTQYF.

The chain combines TRBV5-1 with TRBJ1-5; weak D call: TRBD1 (6 bases). Per germline, CDR1 SGHRS and CDR2 YFSETQ. The CDR3 is made up of 16 amino acids. With 10 bases removed from V and 0 bases from J, the gap between germline ends came to 20 bases. In DNA, the CDR3 is TGCGCCTCCGGGGGGCCAGGTCATTATAGCAATCAGCCCCAGCATTTT. It specifies CASGGPGHYSNQPQHF.

Only one count was recorded for this clone. The J gene is TRBJ1-2, the V gene TRBV7-2, with D possibly matching TRBD1 (6 bases). Germline CDR1 SGHTA, CDR2 FQGNSA. The CDR3 loop spans 13 amino acids. V was cut by 1 base and J by 8 bases, with 11 bases left in between. The CDR3: CASSLEQGLGYTF. The CDR3 nucleotides are TGTGCCAGCAGCTTAGAGCAGGGGCTAGGCTACACCTTC.

V and J are TRBV24-1 and TRBJ2-7; no clear D. The germline CDR1 and CDR2 sequences are KGHDR and SFDVKD. This CDR3 is built from 15 residues. Trimming stripped 4 bases from V and 4 bases from J, with 16 bases between. This CDR3 is CATSEELPDTYEQYF. The CDR3 DNA reads as TGTGCCACCAGTGAAGAGCTACCAGACACATACGAGCAGTACTTC.

The J gene is TRBJ2-1, the V gene TRBV11-2, with D tentatively TRBD2 (6 bases). This CDR3 region has 13 residues. The germline V gene has CDR1 SGHAT and CDR2 FQNNGV. Trimming removed 4 bases at V and 8 bases at J, with 12 bases between. The CDR3: CASSWDSGDEQFF. As DNA, the CDR3 is TGTGCCAGCAGCTGGGATAGCGGCGATGAGCAGTTCTTC.

The chain carries TRBV10-3 and TRBJ2-7; 12 nucleotides agree with TRBD2. V shed 0 bases, J shed 6 bases, and the junction held 3 bases outside the gene matches. CDR1 ENHRY and CDR2 SYGVKD come from the germline V gene. The CDR3 is 15 amino acids. CDR3 residues: CAISESLAGGGEQYF. The CDR3 region has the DNA TGTGCCATCAGTGAGTCGCTAGCGGGAGGGGGCGAGCAGTACTTC.

The chain is built from TRBV5-8 and TRBJ2-2, with TRBD1 as a possible D gene (5 bases). The germline gives CDR1 SGHTS, CDR2 YDEGEE. V lost 0 bases, J lost 0 bases, and 21 bases lay in between. This CDR3 is 20 amino acids long. The CDR3 DNA reads as TGTGCCAGCAGCTTGGATAGGGGTTCAAAAAAAAATTCGAACACCGGGGAGCTGTTTTTT. This sequence encodes CASSLDRGSKKNSNTGELFF.

The V gene is TRBV4-1, the J gene TRBJ1-6; no definite D call. The length of the CDR3 is 19 residues. In germline, CDR1 is MGHRA, CDR2 YSYEKL. V shed 0 bases and J shed 9 bases, with 24 bases lying between them. CDR3 sequence (DNA): TGCGCCAGCAGCCAAGATCCGGGGAGACGCGGGTCTGGGATTTCACCCCTCCACTTT. This encodes CASSQDPGRRGSGISPLHF.

The chain couples TRBV14 to TRBJ2-3, with 7 bases fitting TRBD2. There are 12 residues in the CDR3. Germline V gene sequence: CDR1 SGHDN, CDR2 FVKESK. V dropped 4 bases and J dropped 5; count of bases not matched to a gene: 0. As DNA, the CDR3 is TGTGCCAGCAGCCCTAGCGGAGATACGCAGTATTTT. It encodes CASSPSGDTQYF.

This chain uses TRBV6-5 with TRBJ2-5, with TRBD2 identical over 7 bases. Germline loops: CDR1 MNHEY, CDR2 SVGAGI. The CDR3 runs to 15 residues. V gave up 3 bases and J gave up 1 base; unmatched junction bases: 5. The DNA of the CDR3 is TGTGCCAGCAGTTATGCTAGCGGCTCCCAAGAGACCCAGTACTTC. It specifies CASSYASGSQETQYF.

The rearrangement links TRBV7-3 to TRBJ2-1; 8 bases are shared with TRBD2. V trimming: 4 bases; J trimming: 0 bases; junction bases outside the gene matches: 8. This CDR3 has 17 amino acids. Germline CDR1 reads SGHTA; CDR2 reads FQGTGA. The CDR3 sequence: CASSSRTSSDSYNEQFF. The DNA of the CDR3 is TGTGCCAGCAGCTCGAGGACTAGCTCGGACTCCTACAATGAGCAGTTCTTC.

With regard to this clone: At the DNA level, this CDR3 is encoded by other sequences in the same sample as well. The chain has TRBV28 and TRBJ2-7, with D maybe TRBD2 (10 bases). V gave up 5 bases and J gave up 6 bases, with 32 bases separating them. The CDR3 loop spans 19 amino acids. From germline, CDR1 is MDHEN and CDR2 SYDVKM. CDR3 region: CASSTGGRGLAGALSEQYF. CDR3 nucleotide sequence: TGTGCCAGCAGTACAGGGGGCAGGGGGCTAGCGGGGGCGCTTTCCGAGCAGTACTTC.

The J gene is TRBJ2-7, the V gene TRBV6-5, with 8 bases aligning to TRBD2. The V and J ends lost 6 bases and 2 bases, in that order; junction bases with no gene match: 3. CDR3 length: 13 amino acids. Per germline, CDR1 MNHEY and CDR2 SVGAGI. The CDR3 nucleotides read TGTGCCAGCAGATCAGCGGGGGCCTACGAGCAGTACTTC. This encodes CASRSAGAYEQYF.

This clone was observed a few times. The chain links TRBV3-1 (or the pseudogene TRBV3-2) to TRBJ1-3; D might be TRBD1 (6 bases). This CDR3 has 15 amino acids. Trimming stripped 4 bases from V and 0 bases from J, with 10 bases between. Looked up from germline, CDR1 is LGHDT and CDR2 is YNNKEL (reference sequence). The CDR3 DNA sequence: TGTGCCAGCAGCCCGGACAGACTCTCTGGAAACACCATATATTTT. Amino acid sequence: CASSPDRLSGNTIYF.

V and J are TRBV18 and TRBJ2-5, with 7 positions matching TRBD1. This CDR3 region has 13 residues. CDR1 and CDR2 from the germline V gene are KGHSH and LQKENI. The J segment lost 2 bases and the V segment lost 6 bases, leaving 3 bases of the junction unmatched. The CDR3 sequence: CASSGQNQETQYF. The CDR3, as DNA: TGTGCCAGCTCGGGACAGAATCAAGAGACCCAGTACTTC.

This chain connects TRBV27 to TRBJ1-6, with a weak D call TRBD1 (6 bases). CDR1 and CDR2 from the germline V gene are MNHEY and SMNVEV (reference sequence). There are 14 residues in the CDR3. The V gene lost 6 bases and the J gene lost 10 bases, with 16 bases spanning the gap. The CDR3: CASRRQAIGSPLHF. The CDR3 nucleotides are TGTGCCAGCAGGAGACAGGCCATAGGCTCACCCCTCCACTTT.

CDR3 in DNA: TGTGCCAGCAGCCAATTCGGACTAGCGGGAGTCTACACCGGGGAGCTGTTTTTT. It yields the protein CASSQFGLAGVYTGELFF. V and J are TRBV3-1 (or the pseudogene TRBV3-2) and TRBJ2-2; 13 bases line up with TRBD2. The germline gives CDR1 LGHDT, CDR2 YNNKEL (reference sequence). V lost 2 bases and J lost 3; bases outside the gene matches: 6. The CDR3 runs 18 residues.

Concerning this clone itself: Different DNA sequences within this sample yield the same CDR3. V and J are TRBV18 and TRBJ2-1; 10 nucleotides line up with TRBD2. Trimming removed 3 bases from V and 4 bases from J; junction bases left unmatched: 3. This CDR3 is 15 amino acids long. Germline V CDR1 and CDR2: KGHSH, LQKENI. The chain's CDR3 is CASSPLAGEYNEQFF. The CDR3 DNA follows: TGTGCCAGCTCACCTCTAGCGGGAGAATACAATGAGCAGTTCTTC.

V and J are TRBV5-8 and TRBJ2-2; 9 bases line up with TRBD2. This CDR3 comprises 17 residues. Trimming removed 2 bases from V and 0 bases from J; junction bases left unmatched: 5. Germline CDR1 reads SGHTS; CDR2 reads YDEGEE. CDR3 DNA sequence: TGTGCCAGCAGCTTCCCGACTAGCGGAGCGAACACCGGGGAGCTGTTTTTT. Protein product: CASSFPTSGANTGELFF.

The chain couples TRBV19 to TRBJ1-4, with 7 bases matching TRBD1. Germline trimming cut 5 bases from V and 4 bases from J; bases unmatched to any gene: 7. CDR1 LNHDA and CDR2 SQIVND come from the germline V gene (reference sequence). This CDR3 region has 15 residues. Written as DNA, the CDR3 is TGTGCCAGTAGTGAGCCCGGGACAGATAATGAAAAACTGTTTTTT. The encoded protein is CASSEPGTDNEKLFF.

This chain links TRBV15 with TRBJ1-4, with D possibly matching TRBD1 (5 bases). Trimming shortened V by 0 bases and J by 8 bases, and 10 bases separated the two germline ends. Germline V gene data show CDR1 as LNHNV and CDR2 as YYDKDF (reference sequence). This CDR3 is 14 amino acids long. CDR3 residues: CATSREDSYEKLFF. The CDR3 nucleotides are TGTGCCACCAGCAGAGAAGACAGCTACGAAAAACTGTTTTTT.

The chain has TRBV30 and TRBJ1-3, with D possibly TRBD1 on 5 matching bases. The germline CDR1 and CDR2 sequences are GTSNPN and SVGIG (reference sequence). The length of the CDR3 is 13 residues. V was pared by 1 base and J by 8 bases, with 12 bases between. CDR3 protein: CAWSDGGLDTIYF. The CDR3, as DNA: TGTGCCTGGAGTGACGGGGGATTGGACACCATATATTTT.

This clone showed up just a few times. The CDR3: CATSREGRGLGGYTF. The CDR3 region has the DNA TGTGCCACCAGCAGAGAGGGCAGGGGTCTTGGTGGCTACACCTTC. The V and J genes are TRBV15 and TRBJ1-2, with a weak D call TRBD1 (6 bases). This CDR3 is 15 amino acids long. Trimming removed 0 bases at V and 7 bases at J, with 15 bases between. The germline V gene has CDR1 LNHNV and CDR2 YYDKDF (reference sequence).

The chain uses TRBV11-2 and TRBJ2-2; TRBD2 agrees at 8 bases. CDR1 and CDR2 from the germline V gene are SGHAT and FQNNGV. Trimming at V came to 4 bases and at J to 3 bases, leaving 10 bases not matched to a gene. There are 17 residues in the CDR3. The CDR3 DNA sequence: TGTGCCAGCAGCTGGGGCCGAGCGGGAGATTACACCGGGGAGCTGTTTTTT. As protein: CASSWGRAGDYTGELFF.

This chain connects TRBV10-3 to TRBJ2-5; 10 bases map to TRBD1. The V segment lost 10 bases and the J segment 3 bases; nucleotides outside the gene matches: 8. The CDR3 covers 14 residues. Germline-derived CDR1 and CDR2 are ENHRY and SYGVKD. The CDR3 sequence: CATDRGQVEETQYF. As DNA, the CDR3 is TGTGCCACCGACAGGGGGCAGGTAGAAGAGACCCAGTACTTC.